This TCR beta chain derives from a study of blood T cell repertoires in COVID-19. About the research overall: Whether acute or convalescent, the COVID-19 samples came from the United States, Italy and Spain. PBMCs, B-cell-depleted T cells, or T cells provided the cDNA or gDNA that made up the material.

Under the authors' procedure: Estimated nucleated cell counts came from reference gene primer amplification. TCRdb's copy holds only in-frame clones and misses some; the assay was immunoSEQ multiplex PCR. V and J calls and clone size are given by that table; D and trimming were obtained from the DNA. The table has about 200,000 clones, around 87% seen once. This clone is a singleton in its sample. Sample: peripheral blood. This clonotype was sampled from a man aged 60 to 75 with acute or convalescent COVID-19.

CDR3 nucleotides: TGCGCCAGCAGCCAACAGGGGATAGATATGAAAGAGACCCAGTACTTC. Encoded protein: CASSQQGIDMKETQYF. The J gene is TRBJ2-5, the V gene TRBV4-3, with a weak D call TRBD1 (6 bases). The CDR3 is 16 residues long. With 2 bases removed from V and 3 bases from J, the gap between germline ends came to 16 bases. In germline, CDR1 is LGHNA, CDR2 YSLEER.